Listed here are 8 T cell receptor beta chains from one sample, sequenced in a study of shared clonotypes between healthy human individuals. Data came from immunoSEQ multiplex PCR; TCRdb stores just in-frame clones and leaves some out. The data show approximately 2.3 million clones, approximately 95% seen once. Source material: naive CD4+ T cells from PBMCs. The subset: CD45RA+ positively selected. The receptors originated from a young man in good health. Some clones in this sample may be carry-over from other donors' samples.

This rearrangement joins TRBV6-5 to TRBJ1-4; no firm D call. CDR1 and CDR2 (germline): MNHEY, SVGAGI. Trimming took 5 bases from V and 5 from J, leaving 12 bases between them. This CDR3 spans 14 amino acids. CDR3 loop: CASSRGFNNEKLFF. CDR3 DNA sequence: TGTGCCAGCAGTCGCGGGTTCAACAATGAAAAACTGTTTTTT.

The chain recombines TRBV18 with TRBJ1-5; D may be TRBD1 (6 bases). The CDR3 is made up of 14 amino acids. Germline V gene data show CDR1 as KGHSH and CDR2 as LQKENI. The germline V and J ends were trimmed by 5 bases and 6 bases, with 14 bases remaining between them. As DNA, the CDR3 is TGTGCCAGCTCAGCTAGACAGGTTGCTCAGCCCCAGCATTTT. Translated, it gives CASSARQVAQPQHF.

In this sample, this clone turned up once. The chain links TRBV27 to TRBJ1-5; D gene uncertain. This CDR3 is built from 13 residues. Looked up from germline, CDR1 is MNHEY and CDR2 is SMNVEV (reference sequence). The V and J ends lost 3 bases and 9 bases respectively, with 12 bases between them. The CDR3 loop is CASSLKAFGPQHF. In DNA, the CDR3 is TGTGCCAGCAGTTTGAAGGCCTTCGGGCCCCAGCATTTT.

This rearrangement joins TRBV5-4 to TRBJ2-7, with 8 bases identical to TRBD1. The CDR3 runs 14 residues. V trimming: 1 base; J trimming: 7 bases; junction bases outside the gene matches: 7. Germline V CDR1 and CDR2: SGHNT, YYREEE (reference sequence). The CDR3 nucleotides are TGTGCCAGCAGCTTGTGGCAGGGGGCTGGGGAGCAGTACTTC. This sequence encodes CASSLWQGAGEQYF.

For this clone: Other DNA sequences in the sample encode the same CDR3. The V call is TRBV5-4, the J call TRBJ1-2; D may be TRBD1 (5 bases). The CDR3 loop spans 13 amino acids. V was clipped by 4 bases and J by 5 bases, with 12 bases between them. In germline, CDR1 is SGHNT, CDR2 YYREEE (reference sequence). DNA of the CDR3: TGTGCCAGCAGCCTAGACAGCCTATATGGCTACACCTTC. Amino acids: CASSLDSLYGYTF.

The chain is built from TRBV19 and TRBJ2-5, with D perhaps matching TRBD1 (6 bases). Trimming stripped 3 bases from V and 5 bases from J, with 16 bases between. This CDR3 contains 15 residues. Germline CDR1 reads LNHDA; CDR2 reads SQIVND (reference sequence). The DNA of the CDR3 is TGTGCCAGTAGTATCGTCCGCACAGGGTTCGAGACCCAGTACTTC. Translation: CASSIVRTGFETQYF.

The chain links TRBV28 to TRBJ2-7, with 8 bases fitting TRBD1. The germline CDR1 and CDR2 sequences are MDHEN and SYDVKM. The CDR3 sequence is 15 residues long. Germline trimming cut 0 bases from V and 0 bases from J; bases unmatched to any gene: 1. The CDR3 here is CASSLWGQASYEQYF. The DNA for the CDR3 is TGTGCCAGCAGTTTATGGGGACAGGCCTCCTACGAGCAGTACTTC.

As concerns this clone: Other DNA sequences in the same sample also yield this CDR3. This chain uses TRBV2 with TRBJ2-6, with D hard to call. Deletions cut 4 bases from V and 4 bases from J, with 8 bases between. The CDR3 is 14 amino acids. Germline-derived CDR1 and CDR2 are SNHLY and FYNNEI. CDR3 amino acids: CASSVRPGANVLTF. The CDR3 DNA sequence: TGTGCCAGCAGTGTAAGGCCCGGGGCCAACGTCCTGACTTTC.